This T cell receptor (beta chain) was recovered during a study of blood T cell repertoires in COVID-19. Study details: Recovery among Cohort 3 donors was established by two negative PCRs, clearance, or symptom resolution.

Methods used by the authors: How many nucleated cells were present was estimated from reference gene primer amplification. Data came from immunoSEQ multiplex PCR; TCRdb stores just in-frame clones and leaves some out. V, J and clone size reflect that table, while D and trimming were determined from the DNA. The sample holds hundreds of thousands of clones; around 87% are singletons and the top ten take 1.9%. Cohorts were determined from participant-reported clinical history. The sequence was collected from a man in his forties or fifties in a cohort exposed to, infected with or recovered from COVID-19 (not recorded which). Sequencing used PBMCs or T cells enriched from blood (not recorded which).

The CDR3 protein is CASSHGLAGGLQETQYF. The CDR3 DNA reads TGTGCCAGCAGCCACGGACTAGCGGGAGGTCTACAAGAGACCCAGTACTTC. This chain joins TRBV5-8 and TRBJ2-5, with 14 positions matching TRBD2. Germline V gene data show CDR1 as SGHTS and CDR2 as YDEGEE. The CDR3 consists of 17 residues. V was clipped by 4 bases and J by 2 bases; unmatched bases: 7.